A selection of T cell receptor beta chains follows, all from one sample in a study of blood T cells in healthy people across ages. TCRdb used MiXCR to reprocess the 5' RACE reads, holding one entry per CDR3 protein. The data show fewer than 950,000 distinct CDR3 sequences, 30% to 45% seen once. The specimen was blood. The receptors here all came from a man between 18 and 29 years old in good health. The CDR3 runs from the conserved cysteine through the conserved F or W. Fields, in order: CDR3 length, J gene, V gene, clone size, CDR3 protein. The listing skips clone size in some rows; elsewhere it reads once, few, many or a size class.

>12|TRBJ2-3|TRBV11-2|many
CASSLGLDTQYF
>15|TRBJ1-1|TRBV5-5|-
CASSLRLLGNTEAFF
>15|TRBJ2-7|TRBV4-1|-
CASSQDRLLNYEQYF
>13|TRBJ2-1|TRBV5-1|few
CASSLDFQGEQFF
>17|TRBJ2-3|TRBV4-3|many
CASSRRLAGESTDTQYF
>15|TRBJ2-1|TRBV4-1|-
CASGQEPGTPQEQFF
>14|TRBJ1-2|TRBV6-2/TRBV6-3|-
CASSPRTGVSGYTF
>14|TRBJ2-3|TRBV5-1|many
CASSLGRDTDTQYF
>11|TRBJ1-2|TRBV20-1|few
CSAADGYGYTF
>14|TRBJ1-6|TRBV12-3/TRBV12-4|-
CTSSFAGQNSPPHF
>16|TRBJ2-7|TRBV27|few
CASSFGSQGLAYEQYF
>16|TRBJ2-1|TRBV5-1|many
CASSSAPASSYNEQFF
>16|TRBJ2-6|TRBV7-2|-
CASSSQALRVANVLTF
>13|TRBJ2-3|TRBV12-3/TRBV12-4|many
CASSFGPRDTQYF
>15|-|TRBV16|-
CASSQWSGDQETQFF
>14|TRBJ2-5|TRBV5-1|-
CASSISLREETQYF
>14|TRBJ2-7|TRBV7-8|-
CASSVAGRIYEQYF
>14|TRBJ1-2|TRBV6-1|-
CASSEALGDYGYTF
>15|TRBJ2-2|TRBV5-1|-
CASSYNGQGNGELFF
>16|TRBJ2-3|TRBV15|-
CATSRDRVAVADTQYF
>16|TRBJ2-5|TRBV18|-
CASSPFSGGAEETQYF
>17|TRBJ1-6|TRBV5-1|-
CASSLAWTGGRNSPLHF
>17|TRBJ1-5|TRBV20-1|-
CSARDPTAGGPDQPQHF
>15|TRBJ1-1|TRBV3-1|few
CASSAGTGEDTEAFF
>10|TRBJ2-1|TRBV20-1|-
CSARWQEQFF
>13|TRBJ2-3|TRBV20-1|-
CSARGYRPDTQYF
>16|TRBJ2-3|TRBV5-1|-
CASSLFGGADPRTQYF
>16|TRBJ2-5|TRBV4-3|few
CASSQDFADHQETQYF
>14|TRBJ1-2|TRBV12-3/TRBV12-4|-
CASSRTGGFYGYTF
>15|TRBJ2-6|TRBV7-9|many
CASSFRLSGANVLTF
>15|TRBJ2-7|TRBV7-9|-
CASSPLADSPVEQYF
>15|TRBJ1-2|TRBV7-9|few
CASSLARGPGGGYTF
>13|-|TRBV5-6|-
CASGTGLGGEQYF
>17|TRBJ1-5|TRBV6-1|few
CASRTVGTPNSNQPQHF
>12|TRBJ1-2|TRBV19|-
CAILVPGEGYTF
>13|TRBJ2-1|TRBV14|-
CASSQVSGYEQFF
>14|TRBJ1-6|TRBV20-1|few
CSAGLSDGYSPLHF
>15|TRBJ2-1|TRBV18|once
CVSSPRKDGTYEQFF
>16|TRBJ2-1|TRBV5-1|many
CASSPWVGTDNNEQFF
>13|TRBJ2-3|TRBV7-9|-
CASRYPPGDTQYF
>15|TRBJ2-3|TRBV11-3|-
CANSLGTGGTDTQYF
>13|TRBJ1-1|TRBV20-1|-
CSATEVVNTEAFF
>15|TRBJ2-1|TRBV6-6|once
CAGRGGVNSYNEQFF
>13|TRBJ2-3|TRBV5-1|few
CASSPEVGDTQYF
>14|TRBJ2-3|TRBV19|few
CASSTGQRRDTQYF
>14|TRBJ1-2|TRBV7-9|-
CASSLESKNYGHTF
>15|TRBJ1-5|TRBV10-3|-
CAISSTGGNNQPQHF
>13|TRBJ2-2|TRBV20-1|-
CSASEGKGRQLFF
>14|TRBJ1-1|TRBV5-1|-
CASSADNMNTEAFF
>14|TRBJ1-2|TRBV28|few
CASTPSTRNYGYTF
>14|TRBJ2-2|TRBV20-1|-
CSARGGLNTGELFF
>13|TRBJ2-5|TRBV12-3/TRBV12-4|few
CASNDQTPGEQYF